This T cell receptor (beta chain) was sequenced in a study of human T cells and chemical hapten exposure. V lost 6 bases and J 3 bases, leaving 13 bases between the germline ends. The CDR3 loop spans 14 amino acids. Attachment of unique molecular identifiers to individual cDNA molecules was performed in the library. TCRdb redid the calling of the RACE reads with MiXCR, one entry per CDR3 protein. This sample has 95,000 or so distinct CDR3 sequences, with 9.5% to 12% found just once. Specified time point: patch test 2, 6 weeks after DPC sensitization. Treatment here: therapeutic diphenylcyclopropenone sensitization with weekly scalp DPC. Each patch test followed a blood draw. In its sample, this clonotype was seen many times.

Sample: whole blood, taken in connection with sensitization to the hapten diphenylcyclopropenone (DPC). The V and J genes are TRBV12-3 or TRBV12-4 and TRBJ2-3, with a possible D match to TRBD1 (6 bases). This clonotype was sampled from a woman in her thirties or forties with alopecia areata. Some clones in this sample may be carry-over from other donors' samples. The CDR3 sequence is CASSQPGHTDTQYF. CDR3 bases: TGTGCCAGCAGCCAACCGGGACATACAGATACGCAGTATTTT.